This T cell receptor (beta chain) was captured by sequencing in a study of regulatory T cells in long-lasting Graves disease. General study points: Limited samples may have lowered accuracy.

Indicated time point: newly diagnosed GD, antithyroid drugs for less than 3 months. PBMC-derived RNA was used for the TCR library. There are many counts of this clonotype. Antigen specificity is unknown. Combining iRepertoire HTBI primers with Arm-PCR of CDR3 regions, the authors built TCR beta libraries. A single record per CDR3 protein comes from TCRdb applying MiXCR to the multiplex PCR reads. The sample includes around 500,000 distinct CDR3 sequences, roughly 15% of them seen just once. The same data also contributed to another study, on T cells in Graves' hyperthyroidism and ophthalmopathy.

This clonotype was obtained from a woman in her forties or fifties with Graves disease. Material: peripheral blood mononuclear cells (PBMCs), obtained at new diagnosis, from a patient treated with antithyroid drugs.

CDR3 nucleotides: TGTGCCAGCAGCTTAGCGGGCGGGTACACTGAAGCTTTCTTT. Translating it yields CASSLAGGYTEAFF. J is TRBJ1-1 and V is TRBV7-9; D not resolved. Per germline, CDR1 SEHNR and CDR2 FQNEAQ (reference sequence). The CDR3 spans 14 residues. The V end was cut by 0 bases, the J end by 3 bases, with 8 bases between.